This T cell receptor beta chain was retrieved from a study of siplizumab effects on memory and regulatory T cells. Study results and caveats: Alloreactive sequences whose origin lay in unstimulated CD4+ memory cells were significantly reduced by siplizumab.

The repertoire was sequenced with immunoSEQ multiplex PCR; TCRdb's copy has only in-frame clones and lacks some. Of some 110,000 clones in the sample, 93% were seen once. The CDR3 has 15 amino acids. V lost 4 bases to trimming and J lost 7 bases, with 15 bases between them. Germline CDR1 SGHNT, CDR2 YYREEE (reference sequence). Note on this clone: Its antigen is undetermined.

Sequences were obtained from CD4+ T cells sorted from blood. This rearrangement joins TRBV5-4 to TRBJ1-6; TRBD1 might be the D (6 bases). The clonotype originates from a human donor in good health. DNA for the CDR3: TGTGCCAGCAGCCACAGCCGGGGGGCAAATTCACCCCTCCACTTT. Translated: CASSHSRGANSPLHF.